The rows below give T cell receptor beta chains drawn from one sample of a study of Graves' ophthalmopathy and Graves' hyperthyroidism. TCRdb called the multiplex PCR reads again in MiXCR, with one record for every CDR3 protein. The sample contains hundreds of thousands of distinct CDR3 sequences, approximately 15% of which appear only once. Sequenced input: blood. The receptors originated from a woman aged 25-40 years with Graves' ophthalmopathy. Each CDR3 is given with its conserved first and last residue.

TRBJ2-7 TRBV11-3 CASSGWDFPYEQYF
TRBJ1-2 TRBV27 CASSFGTDYGYTF
TRBJ1-2 TRBV27 CASTSRQGNYGYTF
TRBJ2-5 TRBV6-5 CASSYSLGQGLTQYF
TRBJ2-2 TRBV20-1 CSANSQLALNTGELFF
TRBJ1-6 TRBV9 CASSDNRDYNSPLHF
TRBJ1-2 TRBV25-1 CASSELGKSYGYTF
TRBJ1-5 TRBV6-1 CASSPSPVENQPQHF
TRBJ1-5 TRBV6-5 CASSTEGAGPYPQHF
TRBJ2-7 TRBV28 CASSSTPYEQYF
TRBJ1-5 TRBV6-1 CASSDQKYSNQPQHF
TRBJ1-2 TRBV19 CASSSRTGLGYTF
TRBJ1-2 TRBV24-1 CATSDLLRNYGYTF
TRBJ2-7 TRBV30 CAWTSDFYEQYF
TRBJ1-1 TRBV6-5 CASSYSGRGHLSTEAFF
TRBJ2-5 TRBV18 CASSPNRDPSQETQYF
TRBJ1-6 TRBV2 CASTTTRPPSSYNSPLHF
TRBJ1-1 TRBV14 CASSYREAGTEAFF
TRBJ2-5 TRBV11-2 CASSRPGAAAKTQYF
TRBJ1-1 TRBV29-1 CSGGFNTEAFF
TRBJ1-5 TRBV12-5 CASGKWAINSGNQPQHF
TRBJ2-7 TRBV9 CASSPRTSSLKTYEQYF
TRBJ2-2 TRBV6-2/TRBV6-3 CASSYSTLAVGELFF
TRBJ1-5 TRBV12-5 CASGPGTSSNQPQHF
TRBJ2-7 TRBV5-1 CASSLDAQGLSYEQYF
TRBJ1-6 TRBV11-2 CASRLTVNNSPLHF
TRBJ1-1 TRBV12-3/TRBV12-4 CASSLALTVAFF
TRBJ1-5 TRBV3-1 CASSQDGGVSGNQPQHF
TRBJ2-2 TRBV6-1 CASSDMAPGELFF
TRBJ2-5 TRBV7-9 CASSFFHSLETQYF
TRBJ1-5 TRBV12-3/TRBV12-4 CASSRGTGTSNQPQHF
TRBJ1-2 TRBV9 CASSEVDRERSNYGYTF
TRBJ2-7 TRBV3-1 CASSQRVGIDEQYF
TRBJ1-3 TRBV27 CASSRNRASGNTIYF
TRBJ2-5 TRBV28 CASSSQRLMETQYF
TRBJ2-2 TRBV12-3/TRBV12-4 CASSLKQGGTGELFF
TRBJ1-5 TRBV24-1 CATSGPGTGTNQPQHF
TRBJ1-2 TRBV6-5 CASSYGSTGLGYGYTF
TRBJ2-2 TRBV20-1 CSAAPMTSGDLFF
TRBJ2-2 TRBV6-1 CASRLEANTGELFF
TRBJ2-2 TRBV7-3 CASSLTGDGELFF
TRBJ1-5 TRBV6-5 CASSLVRGGGNQPQHF
TRBJ2-7 TRBV6-2/TRBV6-3 CASGQQGGQYF
TRBJ2-5 TRBV5-6 CASSLEGAQGETQYF
TRBJ2-5 TRBV7-8 CAKEAGVGVYQETQYF
TRBJ1-5 TRBV6-1 CASSEDRGRGNQPQHF
TRBJ2-7 TRBV10-3 CAIGSGILAGEQYF